This T cell receptor (beta chain) appears in the sequencing data of a study of T cells in Graves' hyperthyroidism and ophthalmopathy. This CDR3 contains 16 residues. With V trimmed by 2 bases and J by 5 bases, 4 bases remained unmatched. CDR1 is WSHSY and CDR2 is SAAADI in the germline V gene. This clonotype has more than one count but fewer than ten. A lack of ophthalmopathy progression within 18 months defined stable Graves' hyperthyroidism. Thyroid ultrasound, orbital computed tomography, clinical symptoms, and serum thyroxine and TRAb underpinned diagnoses. Template material for amplifying TCR beta CDR3 regions consisted of RNA transcripts. Using the HTBI primer set, a first-round RT-PCR was run on the TCR CDR3. TCRdb passed the multiplex PCR reads through MiXCR, listing each CDR3 protein once. The sample consists of around 350,000 distinct CDR3 sequences, around 25% of them appearing once.

The sequenced sample consisted of blood. This receptor was taken from a man aged 45-60 years with Graves' hyperthyroidism. The chain links TRBV10-2 to TRBJ2-2; 11 bases fit TRBD2. The CDR3 bases are TGCGCCAGCAGTGAGACTAGCGGGAGTAGGACCGGGGAGCTGTTTTTT. The encoded protein is CASSETSGSRTGELFF.